The present T cell receptor (beta chain) was sequenced within a study of blood T cell repertoires in COVID-19. At the level of the study: COVID-19 samples from acute and convalescent phases originated in the United States, Italy and Spain. T cells, B-cell-depleted T cells, or PBMCs supplied cDNA or gDNA.

This CDR3 spans 13 amino acids. The germline CDR1 and CDR2 sequences are LGHDT and YNNKEL (reference sequence). Unmatched junction bases numbered 2, after V lost 3 bases and J lost 5 bases. How the authors handled the data: From reference gene primer amplification, estimates of nucleated cell counts were derived. TCRdb's copy holds only in-frame clones and misses some; the assay was immunoSEQ multiplex PCR. V and J calls and clone size are as listed in that table; D and trimming were resolved from the DNA. The table lists around 97,000 clones, roughly 87% of them singletons. This clonotype was sampled from an elderly woman in a cohort sampled during active COVID-19. Specimen: peripheral blood. V gene TRBV3-1 (or the pseudogene TRBV3-2) combines with J gene TRBJ1-1, with 8 nucleotides matching TRBD1. The CDR3 coding sequence is TGTGCCAGCAGCCAGAACAGGGGGACTGAAGCTTTCTTT. Amino acids: CASSQNRGTEAFF.